This TCR beta chain is drawn from a study of cytomegalovirus exposure and HLA in healthy donors. Study results and limitations: A few V segments could not be told apart, such as TRBV6-2 and TRBV6-3, and were left out. A previous analysis found most TCR beta V segments productive roughly 87% or roughly 30% of the time. Donor immune exposure was known only as CMV serostatus. Sequencing likely generated an artifact that appeared as a cluster of highly shared sequence variants.

Use of 60 Vbeta and 13 Jbeta primers characterized the PCR. TCRdb keeps only in-frame clones here, not all; method: immunoSEQ multiplex PCR. The data contain some 130,000 clones, 74% of them singletons. With respect to this clone: The antigen is not known.

Germline CDR1 SGHRS, CDR2 YFSETQ. The length of the CDR3 is 14 residues. V was shortened by 0 bases and J by 4 bases, with 10 bases between the two germline ends. The chain uses TRBV5-1 and TRBJ1-2; D uncertain. What was sequenced was PBMCs. The receptor's source is a woman in her forties or fifties in good health and CMV-seropositive. CDR3 amino acids: CASSLGSSFYGYTF. In DNA form, the CDR3 reads TGCGCCAGCAGCTTGGGGAGCAGCTTCTATGGCTACACCTTC.